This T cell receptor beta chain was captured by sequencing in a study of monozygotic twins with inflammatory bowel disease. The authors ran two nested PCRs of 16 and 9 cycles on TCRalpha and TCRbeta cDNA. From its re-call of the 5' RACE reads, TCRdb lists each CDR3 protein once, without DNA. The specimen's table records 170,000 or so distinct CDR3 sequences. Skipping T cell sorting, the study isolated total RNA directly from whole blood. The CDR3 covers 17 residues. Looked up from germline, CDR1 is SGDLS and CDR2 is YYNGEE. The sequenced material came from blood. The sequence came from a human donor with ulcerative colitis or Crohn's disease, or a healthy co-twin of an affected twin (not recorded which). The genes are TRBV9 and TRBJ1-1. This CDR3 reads CASSVGWGEEVDTEAFF.